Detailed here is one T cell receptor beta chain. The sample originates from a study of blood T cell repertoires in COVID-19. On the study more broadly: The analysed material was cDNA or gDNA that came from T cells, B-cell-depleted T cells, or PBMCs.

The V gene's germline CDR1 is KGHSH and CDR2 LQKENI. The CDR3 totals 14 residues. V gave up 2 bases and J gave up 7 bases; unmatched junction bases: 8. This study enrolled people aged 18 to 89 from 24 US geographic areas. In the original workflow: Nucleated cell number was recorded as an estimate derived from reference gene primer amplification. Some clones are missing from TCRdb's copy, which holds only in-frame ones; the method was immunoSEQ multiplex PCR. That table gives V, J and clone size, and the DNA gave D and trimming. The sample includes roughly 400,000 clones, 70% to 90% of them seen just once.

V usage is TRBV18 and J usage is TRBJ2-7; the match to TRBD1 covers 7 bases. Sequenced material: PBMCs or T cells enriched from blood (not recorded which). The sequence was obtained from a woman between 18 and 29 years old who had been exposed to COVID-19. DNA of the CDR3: TGTGCCAGCTCACCAGACAGGGCTGTGGGGGAGCAGTACTTC. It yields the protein CASSPDRAVGEQYF.